Below, one T cell receptor beta chain is given with its context. The antigen it binds to is not known. A read error may be the cause here, since a much bigger clone is one base away. The CDR3, from cysteine to phenylalanine, totals 15 residues. The DNA shown is the 45-base CDR3, in frame from base 1. The CDR1 and CDR2 encoded by the germline V gene are MNHNS and SASEGT. V is reduced by 4 bases and J by 6 bases, leaving a spacing of 16 bases between them. Blood RNA was extracted from unsorted whole blood using TRIzol reagent, and germline DNA was obtained with the DNeasy Blood & Tissue kit. Chronic HBV infection was present in the patients, and the patients were treatment-naive at sampling. Approximately 3.9 milliliters of peripheral blood were collected into K2EDTA tubes before surgery. The record originates from a study of tumor-infiltrating lymphocytes in primary liver carcinoma (dated by TCRdb to about 2017). Concerning the study at large: Roughly five patients with histopathologically diagnosed primary liver carcinoma underwent surgical resection in China between 2015 and March 2016. Of the five patients, three men and two women aged 30 to 69 years, four had hepatocellular carcinoma and one had combined HCC and intrahepatic cholangiocarcinoma. The five patients had tumors staged T1-T3 N0M0, with maximum diameters ranging from about 4.2 to 10 cm. Each sample produced roughly 3.5 to 8 million productive TCRbeta reads, and read depth showed no significant difference between tissue types. The study combined TCRbeta repertoire sequencing, expression microarrays and whole-exome sequencing across five regions of each liver tumor, with adjacent normal tissue and blood. A total of 35 or so specimens from 5 patients, comprising some 25 tumor regions, 5 adjacent noncancerous liver tissues and 5 peripheral blood samples, were covered by TCRbeta repertoire sequencing. Repertoires from technical replicates were highly reproducible, with mean shared-clone rates roughly 0.89 and correlation coefficients above 0.98. Points the paper makes about the study in general: Repertoire overlap was higher between tumor regions (mean around 35%) than tumor-adjacent (approximately 17%) or tumor-blood (approximately 14%) pairs, consistent with antigen-driven expansion. Because the samples were bulk and unsorted, CD4+ and CD8+ T cell repertoires could not be compared. Only the TCR beta chain was sequenced, which likely underestimates true repertoire diversity because unpaired alpha chains were not captured. The top 250 clones made up a significantly larger repertoire fraction in tumors than in blood (p = 0.039). With just a few patients in the study, the authors point out that the findings should be validated in a larger study.

Using a constant-region primer and ProtoScript II reverse transcriptase, TCRbeta-specific cDNA was reverse-transcribed from 500 to 650 ng total RNA. The TCRbeta libraries were prepared through three rounds of nested multiplex PCR following a slightly modified ARM-PCR procedure. Each of the first two PCR rounds ran for around 10 cycles using multiplex TRBV1-TRBV30 forward primers together with a Cbeta reverse primer. Sample barcodes and Illumina adapters were attached in a final 25-cycle PCR using Deep VentR polymerase. Before sequencing, amplicons of 200-500 bp were gel-purified using a QIAquick gel extraction kit. An Illumina HiSeq 2500 was used to sequence the TCRbeta amplicons, generating 250-bp paired-end reads. On the study's bioinformatics: To recover full CDR3 sequences, reads were quality-trimmed using Trimmomatic v0.33 and paired reads were then merged using FLASH v1.2.11. MiGEC v1.2.1b assigned V, D and J germline segments to the rearranged TCRbeta sequences. Clonotype statistics, along with Shannon-Wiener diversity indices, were calculated using VDJtools v1.0.0. Except for diversity analysis, only the 250 most abundant clonotypes of each sample were used in subsequent analyses to reduce sampling bias. TCRdb itself trimmed the public reads at Q25 with fastp, ran MiXCR and retained productive beta chains. Rows are combined by CDR3 protein, so each entry shows the most common genes and DNA. TCRdb's processing, not the study's, gives the V and J calls here. This sample holds about 180,000 distinct CDR3 sequences; over 50% were observed only once. Around 74% of the sample belongs to the ten largest clones.

Rearrangement joined TRBV6-1 to TRBJ1-5; the D gene is perhaps TRBD1, from 5 matching bases. This clonotype was obtained from a man in his forties with primary liver carcinoma and hepatitis B virus infection. Sequencing used peripheral blood. The CDR3 protein is CASSVSWWGGQPQHF. Read as DNA, the sequence is TGTGCCAGCAGTGTGAGTTGGTGGGGCGGTCAGCCCCAGCATTTT.